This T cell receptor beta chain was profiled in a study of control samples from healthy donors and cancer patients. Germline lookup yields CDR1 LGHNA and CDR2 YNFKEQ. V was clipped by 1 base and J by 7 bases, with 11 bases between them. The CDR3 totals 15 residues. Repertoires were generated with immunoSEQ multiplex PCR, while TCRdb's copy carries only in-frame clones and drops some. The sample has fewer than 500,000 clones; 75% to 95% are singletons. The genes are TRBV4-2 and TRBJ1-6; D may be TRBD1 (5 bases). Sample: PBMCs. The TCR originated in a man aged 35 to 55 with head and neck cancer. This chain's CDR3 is CASSQVKGTNSPLHF. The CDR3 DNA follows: TGTGCCAGCAGCCAAGTAAAGGGGACCAATTCACCCCTCCACTTT.